This T cell receptor beta chain derives from a study of blood T cell repertoires in COVID-19. Study summary: Specimens from acute and convalescent COVID-19 originated in the United States, Italy and Spain. The cDNA or gDNA used as material had been derived from T cells, B-cell-depleted T cells, or PBMCs.

As processed by the authors: The assay estimated nucleated cells by amplifying reference gene primers. Generated by immunoSEQ multiplex PCR, the TCRdb table keeps only in-frame clones and is missing some. V and J calls and clone size come straight from that table; D and trimming were deduced from the DNA. The data hold about 250,000 clones, with 65% to 90% observed a single time. Seattle participants joined during active infection and were tracked over time. The CDR3 has 15 residues. Trimming took off 2 bases at V and 7 bases at J, with 14 bases between the two ends. Germline V gives CDR1 SGHTA, CDR2 FQGTGA.

The rearrangement joins TRBV7-3 to TRBJ2-2; D perhaps matches TRBD2 (5 bases). This TCR was sampled from a man aged 50-60 years with COVID-19, enrolled during active disease. The sequenced sample consisted of peripheral blood. DNA for the CDR3: TGTGCCAGCAGCTTAGCAGTTTCAGAGGGCGGGGAGCTGTTTTTT. Encoded protein: CASSLAVSEGGELFF.